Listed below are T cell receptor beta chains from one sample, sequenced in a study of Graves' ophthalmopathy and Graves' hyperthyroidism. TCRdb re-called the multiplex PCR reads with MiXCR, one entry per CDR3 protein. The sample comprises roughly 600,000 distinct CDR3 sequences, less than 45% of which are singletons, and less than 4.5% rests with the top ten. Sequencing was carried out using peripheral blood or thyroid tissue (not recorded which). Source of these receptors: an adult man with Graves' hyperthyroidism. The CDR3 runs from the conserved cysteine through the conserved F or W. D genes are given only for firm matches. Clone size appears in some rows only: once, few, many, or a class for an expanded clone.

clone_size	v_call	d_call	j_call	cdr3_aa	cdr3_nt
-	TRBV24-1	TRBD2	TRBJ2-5	CATSDLTSGRAGGHETQYF	TGTGCCACCAGTGATTTGACTAGCGGGAGGGCCGGGGGCCATGAGACCCAGTACTTC
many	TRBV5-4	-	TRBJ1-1	CASSRAAQNTEAFF	TGTGCCAGCAGCCGAGCCGCGCAGAACACTGAAGCTTTCTTT
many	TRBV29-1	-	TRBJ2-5	CSASKGPETQYF	TGCAGCGCCTCAAAAGGTCCCGAGACCCAGTACTTC
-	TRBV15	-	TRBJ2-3	CATSRVGRGDTQYF	TGTGCCACCAGCAGAGTCGGGAGAGGAGATACGCAGTATTTT
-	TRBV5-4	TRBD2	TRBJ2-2	CASSPGTSGSRELFF	TGTGCCAGCAGCCCCGGGACTAGCGGGAGCCGGGAGCTGTTTTTT
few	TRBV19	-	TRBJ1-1	CASSPEGYTEAFF	TGTGCCAGTAGTCCCGAGGGTTACACTGAAGCTTTCTTT
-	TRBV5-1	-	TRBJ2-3	CASSLGTRKTDTQYF	TGCGCCAGCAGCTTGGGTACTAGAAAGACAGATACGCAGTATTTT
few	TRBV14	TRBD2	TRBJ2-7	CASSHLAGSYEQYF	TGTGCCAGCAGCCATTTAGCGGGCTCCTACGAGCAGTACTTC
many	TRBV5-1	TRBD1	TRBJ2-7	CASSKEGTVVNVKYF	TGCGCCAGCAGCAAGGAAGGGACAGTGGTGAACGTTAAGTACTTC
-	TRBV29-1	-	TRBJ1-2	CSLGGPGRSYGYTF	TGCAGCTTAGGGGGGCCCGGGCGATCCTATGGTTACACCTTC
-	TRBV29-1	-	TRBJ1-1	CSGFRGTEAFF	TGCAGCGGGTTCAGGGGCACTGAAGCTTTCTTT
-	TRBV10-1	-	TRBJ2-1	CASSVGGGIDEQFF	TGCGCCAGCAGTGTAGGGGGAGGGATCGATGAGCAGTTCTTC
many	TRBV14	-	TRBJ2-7	CASSQTGDYEQYF	TGTGCCAGCAGCCAAACAGGAGATTACGAGCAGTACTTC
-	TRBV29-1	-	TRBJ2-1	CSVVGEFISYNEQFF	TGCAGCGTTGTGGGGGAATTTATCTCCTACAATGAGCAGTTCTTC
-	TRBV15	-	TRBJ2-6	CATSRELRVLTF	TGTGCCACCAGCAGAGAATTGCGGGTCCTGACTTTC
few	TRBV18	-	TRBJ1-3	CASSPTGSGGNTIYF	TGTGCCAGCTCACCCACCGGGAGCGGTGGAAACACCATATATTTT
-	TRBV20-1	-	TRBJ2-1	CSARPGPAAQFF	TGCAGTGCTAGGCCGGGCCCCGCGGCGCAGTTCTTC
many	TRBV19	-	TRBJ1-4	CASSDLFGEKLFF	TGTGCCAGCTCGGACTTGTTCGGCGAAAAACTGTTTTTT
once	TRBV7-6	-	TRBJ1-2	CAGSLAIDSRYGYTF	TGTGCCGGCAGCTTAGCCATCGATAGCCGCTATGGCTACACCTTC
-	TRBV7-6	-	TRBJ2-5	CASSLGTALRETQYF	TGTGCCAGCAGCTTAGGGACAGCCCTCCGGGAGACCCAGTACTTC
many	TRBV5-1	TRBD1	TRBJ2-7	CASSPRTGQGLYEQYF	TGCGCCAGCAGCCCGCGGACGGGACAGGGCCTCTACGAGCAGTACTTC
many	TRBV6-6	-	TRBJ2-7	CATSLQYEQYF	TGTGCCACCAGTCTGCAGTACGAGCAGTACTTC
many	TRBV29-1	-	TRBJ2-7	CSIRDGSDEQYF	TGCAGCATAAGGGACGGTTCTGACGAGCAGTACTTC
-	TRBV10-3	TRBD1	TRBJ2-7	CAISGGDRGLEQYF	TGTGCCATCAGTGGTGGGGACAGGGGGCTCGAGCAGTACTTC
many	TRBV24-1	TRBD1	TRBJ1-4	CATSDRQGAKEKLFF	TGTGCCACCAGTGATCGACAGGGGGCTAAGGAAAAACTGTTTTTT
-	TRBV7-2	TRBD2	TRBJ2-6	CASSAWGLGANVLTF	TGTGCCAGCAGCGCGTGGGGACTAGGGGCCAACGTCCTGACTTTC
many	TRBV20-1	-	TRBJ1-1	CSARDLGGATEAFF	TGCAGTGCTAGAGATTTGGGAGGTGCCACTGAAGCTTTCTTT
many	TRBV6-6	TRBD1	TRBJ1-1	CASRPKGANTEAFF	TGTGCCAGCCGCCCTAAGGGGGCAAACACTGAAGCTTTCTTT
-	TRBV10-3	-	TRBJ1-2	CAISQTVRTGSNYGYTF	TGTGCCATCAGCCAAACCGTACGGACGGGATCTAACTATGGCTACACCTTC
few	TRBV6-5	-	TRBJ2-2	CASSEVVRSDLPTGELFF	TGTGCCAGCAGTGAAGTGGTCCGGTCAGACCTACCCACCGGGGAGCTGTTTTTT
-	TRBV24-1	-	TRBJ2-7	CATSDSGQDSYEQYF	TGTGCCACCAGTGATTCAGGACAAGACTCCTACGAGCAGTACTTC
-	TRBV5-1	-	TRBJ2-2	CASSLVKPYTGELFF	TGCGCCAGCAGCTTGGTCAAGCCCTACACCGGGGAGCTGTTTTTT
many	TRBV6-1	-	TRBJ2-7	CASSEVSNEQYF	TGTGCCAGCAGTGAAGTCTCAAACGAGCAGTACTTC
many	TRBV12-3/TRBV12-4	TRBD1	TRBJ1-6	CASSFGDSYSPLHF	TGTGCCAGCAGTTTCGGGGACAGCTATTCACCCCTCCACTTT
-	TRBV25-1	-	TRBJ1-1	CASSEPGGNTEAFF	TGTGCCAGCAGTGAACCCGGGGGAAACACTGAAGCTTTCTTT
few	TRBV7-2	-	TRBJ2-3	CASSFGRGDTQYF	TGTGCCAGCAGCTTCGGACGGGGCGATACGCAGTATTTT
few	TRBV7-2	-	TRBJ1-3	CASSLVPTSGNTIYF	TGTGCCAGCAGCTTAGTGCCGACCTCTGGAAACACCATATATTTT
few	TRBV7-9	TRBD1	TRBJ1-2	CASSFRDRGLTNYGYTF	TGTGCCAGCAGCTTCCGGGACAGGGGCCTTACTAACTATGGCTACACCTTC
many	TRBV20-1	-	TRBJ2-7	CSATDGPYEQYF	TGCAGTGCCACGGACGGTCCCTACGAGCAGTACTTC
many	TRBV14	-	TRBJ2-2	CASSQGRIGELFF	TGTGCCAGCAGCCAAGGAAGGATCGGGGAGCTGTTTTTT
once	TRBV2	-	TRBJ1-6	CASNGAGGGSGSPLHF	TGTGCCAGCAACGGGGCGGGAGGGGGTTCGGGTTCACCCCTCCACTTT
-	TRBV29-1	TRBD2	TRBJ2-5	CSVEGLGEYF	TGCAGCGTCGAGGGACTAGGAGAGTACTTC
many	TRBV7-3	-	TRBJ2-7	CASSSYAGYEQYF	TGTGCCAGCAGCTCCTATGCAGGCTACGAGCAGTACTTC
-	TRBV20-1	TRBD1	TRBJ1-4	CSARGPGTANEKLFF	TGCAGTGCTAGGGGTCCCGGGACAGCTAATGAAAAACTGTTTTTT
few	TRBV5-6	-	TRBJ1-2	CAISERSYGYTF	TGTGCCATCAGTGAGCGTTCCTATGGCTACACCTTC
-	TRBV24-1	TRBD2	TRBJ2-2	CATSDFASGRANTGELFF	TGTGCCACCAGTGATTTTGCTAGCGGGAGGGCGAACACCGGGGAGCTGTTTTTT
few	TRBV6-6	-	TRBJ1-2	CASSSGITQSNYGYTF	TGTGCCAGCAGTAGCGGGATTACCCAGTCTAACTATGGCTACACCTTC
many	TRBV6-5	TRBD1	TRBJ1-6	CASSYNGQGNSPLHF	TGTGCCAGCAGTTACAACGGACAGGGAAATTCACCCCTCCACTTT
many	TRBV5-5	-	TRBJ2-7	CASSWSHDEQYF	TGTGCCAGCAGCTGGAGCCATGACGAGCAGTACTTC